Reported below is one T cell receptor (beta chain). This sample is drawn from a study of T cell responses to AZD1222 COVID-19 vaccine. Clones were read by immunoSEQ multiplex PCR, and TCRdb kept only the in-frame ones, dropping some. The data contain roughly 95,000 clones, approximately 87% of them singletons. The starting material was peripheral blood, obtained on day 0 of AZD1222 vaccination. The TCR originated in an adult in good health.

Written as DNA, the CDR3 is TGTGCCAGCAGGAGGGACAGCGTCCCTGGAAACACCATATATTTT. Encoded protein: CASRRDSVPGNTIYF. The genes are TRBV28 and TRBJ1-3, with 7 bases fitting TRBD1. The CDR3 length is 15 residues. Germline V gene sequence: CDR1 MDHEN, CDR2 SYDVKM. Trimming cost V 6 bases and J 2 bases; bases outside gene matches: 7.